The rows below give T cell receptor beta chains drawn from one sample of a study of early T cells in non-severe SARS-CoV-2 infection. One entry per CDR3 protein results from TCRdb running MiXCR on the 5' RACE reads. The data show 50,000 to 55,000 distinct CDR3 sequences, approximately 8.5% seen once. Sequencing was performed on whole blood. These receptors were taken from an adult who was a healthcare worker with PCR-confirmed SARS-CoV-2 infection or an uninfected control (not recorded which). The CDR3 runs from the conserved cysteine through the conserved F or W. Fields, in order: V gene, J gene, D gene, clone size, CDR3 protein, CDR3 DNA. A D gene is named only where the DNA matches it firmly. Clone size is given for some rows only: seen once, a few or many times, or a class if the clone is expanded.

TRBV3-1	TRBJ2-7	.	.	CVSSPDRRVTYEQYF	TGTGTCAGCAGTCCAGACAGACGCGTTACCTACGAGCAGTACTTC
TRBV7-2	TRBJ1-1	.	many	CASSLHGGTEAFF	TGTGCCAGCAGCTTACATGGGGGCACTGAAGCTTTCTTT
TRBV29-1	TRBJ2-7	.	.	CSVADSYEQYF	TGCAGCGTTGCAGATTCCTACGAGCAGTACTTC
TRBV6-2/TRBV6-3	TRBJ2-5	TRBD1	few	CASSYPGQGIPETQYF	TGTGCCAGCAGTTACCCGGGACAGGGGATACCAGAGACCCAGTACTTC
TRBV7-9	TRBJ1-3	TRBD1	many	CASSWRTGGNTIYF	TGTGCCAGCAGCTGGAGGACAGGTGGAAACACCATATATTTT
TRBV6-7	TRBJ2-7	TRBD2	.	CASSYSGTSGSHRAGEQYF	TGTGCCAGCAGTTACTCCGGGACTAGCGGGAGTCACCGCGCCGGGGAGCAGTACTTC
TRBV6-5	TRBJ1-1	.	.	CASSYDSLGLNTEAFF	TGTGCCAGCAGTTACGATTCGCTGGGATTGAACACTGAAGCTTTCTTT
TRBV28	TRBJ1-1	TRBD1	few	CASSSPGQGEPTEAFF	TGTGCCAGCAGTTCTCCGGGACAGGGGGAGCCCACTGAAGCTTTCTTT
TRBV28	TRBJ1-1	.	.	CANSPPNRNTEAFF	TGTGCCAACAGTCCCCCGAACAGGAACACTGAAGCTTTCTTT
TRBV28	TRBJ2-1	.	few	CASRDTWGFDEQFF	TGTGCCAGCAGGGACACCTGGGGGTTCGATGAGCAGTTCTTC
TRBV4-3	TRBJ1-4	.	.	CASSQDTGGGATNEKLFF	TGCGCCAGCAGCCAAGATACGGGGGGTGGAGCAACTAATGAAAAACTGTTTTTT
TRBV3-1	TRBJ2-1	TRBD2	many	CASSQVGKTSGSLNEQFF	TGTGCCAGCAGCCAGGTTGGCAAGACTAGCGGGAGTTTAAATGAGCAGTTCTTC
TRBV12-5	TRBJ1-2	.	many	CASGSGSAGYGYTF	TGTGCTAGTGGTTCCGGCTCAGCAGGATATGGCTACACCTTC
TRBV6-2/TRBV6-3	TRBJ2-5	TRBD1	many	CASSFGTGGQETQYF	TGTGCCAGCAGCTTTGGGACAGGTGGCCAAGAGACCCAGTACTTC
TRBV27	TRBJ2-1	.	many	CASSFVAVSYNEQFF	TGTGCCAGCAGTTTTGTCGCGGTAAGCTACAATGAGCAGTTCTTC
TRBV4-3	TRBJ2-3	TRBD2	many	CASSHHTGLAGVLDGTDTQYF	TGCGCCAGCAGCCATCACACCGGACTAGCGGGAGTCCTAGATGGCACAGATACGCAGTATTTT